The T cell receptor beta chain under discussion was sequenced for a study of T cell repertoires in cytomegalovirus infection (dated by TCRdb to the late 2010s). About the study as a whole: Alongside well-studied HLA-B-restricted epitopes, the peptide stimulations were aimed at recently identified HLA-C-restricted CMV epitopes, whose presentation resists viral immunomodulation. The HLA type of each donor mattered for the analysis, because public TCR beta signatures pointed to carriage of CMV infection along with the matching HLA type. What the research found in general, with its limitations: The ex vivo response was dominated by HLA-C-restricted CMV-specific TCR beta clonotypes, and the single most frequent clonotype in two of eight donors was supplied by these HLA-C-restricted clonotypes. In both this cohort and an independent cohort of some 380 donors, the cumulative frequency of public TCR beta family members distinguished carriers of CMV infection plus the relevant HLA type.

CDR1 and CDR2 were assigned from the germline V gene as MDHEN and SYDVKM. The CDR3 contains 17 residues, cysteine and phenylalanine counted. Of the read, only the CDR3 DNA is kept; its 51 bases are in frame from base 1. V and J are truncated by 6 bases and 6 bases respectively, leaving an intervening sequence of 24 bases. This clonotype was counted between two and nine times. Its antigen has not been determined. No clone much larger than this one lies a single base away; base qualities are absent. Sequencing instrument: Illumina HiSeq 1500. The raw public data were reprocessed by TCRdb itself: fastp quality trimming at Q25, MiXCR clonotype calling, in-frame beta chains only. Records with the same CDR3 protein are collapsed into one entry carrying the most frequent genes and DNA. The sample contains roughly 500,000 distinct CDR3 sequences, around 35% of them found a single time. The ten largest make up 15% to 20% of the sample.

Explained via the paper, the treatment or condition label denotes: in vitro stimulation with specific CMV peptide epitopes to enrich CMV-specific T cells. This TCR came from a human donor in good health (CMV status not recorded). Some clones in this sample may be carry-over from other donors' samples. This specimen was cultured PBMCs, taken from culture after CMV antigen stimulation. The chain is assembled from TRBV28 and TRBJ1-5; TRBD1 is perhaps the D gene, given 5 matching bases. Here the CDR3 is given as CASSPTMLRGKSQPQHF. The sequenced DNA: TGTGCCAGCAGCCCCACCATGCTGAGGGGCAAAAGTCAGCCCCAGCATTTT.